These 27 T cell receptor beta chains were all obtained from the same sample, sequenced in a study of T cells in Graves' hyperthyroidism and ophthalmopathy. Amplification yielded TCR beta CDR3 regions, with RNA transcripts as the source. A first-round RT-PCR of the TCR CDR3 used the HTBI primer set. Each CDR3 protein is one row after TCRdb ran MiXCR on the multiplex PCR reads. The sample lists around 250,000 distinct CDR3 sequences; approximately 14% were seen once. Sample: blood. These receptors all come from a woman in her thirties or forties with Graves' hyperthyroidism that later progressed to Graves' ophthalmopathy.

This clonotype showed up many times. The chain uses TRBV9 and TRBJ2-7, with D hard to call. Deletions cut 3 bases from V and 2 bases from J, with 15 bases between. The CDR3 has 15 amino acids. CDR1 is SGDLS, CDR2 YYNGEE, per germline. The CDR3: CASSASPGSAYEQYF. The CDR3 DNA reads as TGTGCCAGCAGCGCATCCCCCGGATCCGCCTACGAGCAGTACTTC.

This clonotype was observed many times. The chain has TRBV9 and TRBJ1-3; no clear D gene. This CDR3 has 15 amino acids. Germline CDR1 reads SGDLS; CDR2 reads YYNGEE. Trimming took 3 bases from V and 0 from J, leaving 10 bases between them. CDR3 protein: CASSASGSSGNTIYF. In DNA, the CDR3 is TGTGCCAGCAGCGCGAGCGGTTCCTCTGGAAACACCATATATTTT.

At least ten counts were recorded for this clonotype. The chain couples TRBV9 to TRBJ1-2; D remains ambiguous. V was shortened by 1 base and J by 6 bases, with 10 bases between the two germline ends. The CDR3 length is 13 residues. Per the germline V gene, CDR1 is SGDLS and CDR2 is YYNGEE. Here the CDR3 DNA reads TGTGCCAGCAGCGTAAGGGTAATGGATGGCTACACCTTC. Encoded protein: CASSVRVMDGYTF.

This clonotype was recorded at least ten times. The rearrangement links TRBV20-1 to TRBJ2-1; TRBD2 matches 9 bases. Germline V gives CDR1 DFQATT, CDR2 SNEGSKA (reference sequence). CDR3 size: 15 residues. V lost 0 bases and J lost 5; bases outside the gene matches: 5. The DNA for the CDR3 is TGCAGTGCTAGAGATGTAGCGGGAGTTCACAATGAGCAGTTCTTC. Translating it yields CSARDVAGVHNEQFF.

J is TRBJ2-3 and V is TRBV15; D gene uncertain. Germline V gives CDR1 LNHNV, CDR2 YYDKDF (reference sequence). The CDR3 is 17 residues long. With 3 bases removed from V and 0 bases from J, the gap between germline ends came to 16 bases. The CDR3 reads CATSSGLVNPSTDTQYF. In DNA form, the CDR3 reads TGTGCCACCAGCAGTGGGCTTGTAAATCCTAGCACAGATACGCAGTATTTT.

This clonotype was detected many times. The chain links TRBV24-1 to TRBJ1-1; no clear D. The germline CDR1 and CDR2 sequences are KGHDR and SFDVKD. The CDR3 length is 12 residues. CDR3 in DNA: TGTGCAACCGACACACACGATTTCGAAGCTTTCTTT. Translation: CATDTHDFEAFF.

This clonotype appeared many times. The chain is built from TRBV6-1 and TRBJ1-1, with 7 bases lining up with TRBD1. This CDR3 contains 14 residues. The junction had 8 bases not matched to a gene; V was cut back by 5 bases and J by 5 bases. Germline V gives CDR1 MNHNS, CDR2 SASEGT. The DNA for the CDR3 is TGTGCCAGCAGTCCAAACAGGGGAAGGACTGAAGCTTTCTTT. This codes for CASSPNRGRTEAFF.

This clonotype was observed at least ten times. CDR3 region: CASSLGLGRHEQYF. CDR3 in DNA: TGCGCCAGCAGCTTGGGACTAGGTCGACACGAGCAGTACTTC. This chain joins TRBV5-1 and TRBJ2-7, with D maybe TRBD2 (6 bases). The CDR3 contains 14 residues. CDR1 is SGHRS, CDR2 YFSETQ, per germline. V was clipped by 0 bases and J by 5 bases, with 12 bases between them.

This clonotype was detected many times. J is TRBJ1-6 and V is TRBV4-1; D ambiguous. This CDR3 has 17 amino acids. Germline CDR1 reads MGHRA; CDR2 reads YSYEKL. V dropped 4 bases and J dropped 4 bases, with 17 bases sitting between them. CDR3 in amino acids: CASSPIGASGYNSPLHF. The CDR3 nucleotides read TGCGCCAGCAGCCCAATCGGAGCATCGGGGTATAATTCACCCCTCCACTTT.

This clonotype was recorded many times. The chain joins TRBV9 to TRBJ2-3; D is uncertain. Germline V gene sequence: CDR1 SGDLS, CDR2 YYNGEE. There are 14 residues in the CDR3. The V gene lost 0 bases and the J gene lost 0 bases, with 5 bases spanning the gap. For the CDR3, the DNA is TGTGCCAGCAGCGTAGGGGATAGCACAGATACGCAGTATTTT. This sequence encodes CASSVGDSTDTQYF.

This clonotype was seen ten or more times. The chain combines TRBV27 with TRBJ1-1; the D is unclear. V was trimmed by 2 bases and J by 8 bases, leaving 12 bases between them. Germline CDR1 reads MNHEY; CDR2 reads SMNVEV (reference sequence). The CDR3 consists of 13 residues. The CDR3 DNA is TGTGCCAGCAGTTTAACCGGCTCTTTCGAAGCTTTCTTT. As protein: CASSLTGSFEAFF.

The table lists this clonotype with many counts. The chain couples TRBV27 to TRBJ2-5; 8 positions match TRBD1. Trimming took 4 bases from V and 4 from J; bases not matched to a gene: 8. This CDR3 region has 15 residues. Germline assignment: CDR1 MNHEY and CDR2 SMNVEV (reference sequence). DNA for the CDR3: TGTGCCAGCAGTTCTCACAGGGGGGCTGTAGAGACCCAGTACTTC. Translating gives CASSSHRGAVETQYF.

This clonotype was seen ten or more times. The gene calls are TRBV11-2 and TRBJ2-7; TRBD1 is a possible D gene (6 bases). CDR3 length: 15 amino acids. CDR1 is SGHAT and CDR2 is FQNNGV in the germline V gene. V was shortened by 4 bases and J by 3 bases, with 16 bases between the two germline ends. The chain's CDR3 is CASSSFRGLFYEQYF. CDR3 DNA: TGTGCCAGCAGCTCTTTCAGGGGTTTGTTCTACGAGCAGTACTTC. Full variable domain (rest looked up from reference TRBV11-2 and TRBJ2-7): EAGVAQSPRYKIIEKRQSVAFWCNPISGHATLYWYQQILGQGPKLLIQFQNNGVVDDSQLPKDRFSAERLKGVDSTLKIQPAKLEDSAVYLCASSSFRGLFYEQYFGPGTRLTVT.

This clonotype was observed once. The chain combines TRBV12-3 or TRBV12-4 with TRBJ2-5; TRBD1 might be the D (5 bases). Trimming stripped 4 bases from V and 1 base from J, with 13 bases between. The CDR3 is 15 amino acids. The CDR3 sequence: CASSSREGVQETQYF. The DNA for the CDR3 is TGTGCCAGCAGTTCTAGGGAAGGGGTCCAAGAGACCCAGTACTTC.

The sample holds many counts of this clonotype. This CDR3 is CASRTSGQLNYGYTF. For the CDR3, the DNA is TGTGCCAGCAGGACATCCGGACAGTTAAACTATGGCTACACCTTC. The chain employs TRBV28 and TRBJ1-2; the D gene is possibly TRBD1 (6 bases). Per germline, CDR1 MDHEN and CDR2 SYDVKM. The CDR3 is 15 residues long. V was shortened by 6 bases and J by 2 bases, with 16 bases between the two germline ends.

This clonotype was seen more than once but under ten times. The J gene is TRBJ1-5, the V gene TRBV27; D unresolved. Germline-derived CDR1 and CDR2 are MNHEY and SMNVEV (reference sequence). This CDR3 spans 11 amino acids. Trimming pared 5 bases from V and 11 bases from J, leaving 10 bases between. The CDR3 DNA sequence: TGTGCCAGCAGTGCAGGTTTTGCCCAGCATTTT. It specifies CASSAGFAQHF.

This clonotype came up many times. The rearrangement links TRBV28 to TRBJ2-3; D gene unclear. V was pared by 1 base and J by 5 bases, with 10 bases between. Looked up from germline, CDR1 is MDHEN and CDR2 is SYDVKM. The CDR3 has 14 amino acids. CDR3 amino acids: CASSLYPPGDTQYF. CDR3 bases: TGTGCCAGCAGTTTATACCCCCCAGGAGATACGCAGTATTTT.

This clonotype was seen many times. CDR3 amino acids: CAISERTGRSSYEQYF. Written as DNA, the CDR3 is TGTGCCATCAGTGAAAGGACAGGGCGAAGCTCCTACGAGCAGTACTTC. J is TRBJ2-7 and V is TRBV10-3; 8 bases align to TRBD1. This CDR3 contains 16 residues. The trim removed 3 bases at V and 0 bases at J, leaving 7 bases unmatched. Germline values: CDR1 ENHRY, CDR2 SYGVKD.

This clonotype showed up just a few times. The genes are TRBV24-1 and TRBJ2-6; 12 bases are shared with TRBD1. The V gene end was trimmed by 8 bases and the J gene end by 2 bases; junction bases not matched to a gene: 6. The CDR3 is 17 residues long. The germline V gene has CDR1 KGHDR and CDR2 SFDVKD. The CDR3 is CATNSGTGGPGANVLTF. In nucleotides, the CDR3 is TGTGCCACCAACTCCGGGACAGGGGGCCCTGGGGCCAACGTCCTGACTTTC.

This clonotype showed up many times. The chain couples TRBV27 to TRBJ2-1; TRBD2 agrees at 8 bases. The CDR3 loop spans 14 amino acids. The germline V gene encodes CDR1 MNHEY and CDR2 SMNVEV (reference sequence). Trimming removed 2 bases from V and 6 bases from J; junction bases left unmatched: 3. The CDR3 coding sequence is TGTGCCAGCAGTTTAGGGGGACTAGTCAATGAGCAGTTCTTC. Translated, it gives CASSLGGLVNEQFF.

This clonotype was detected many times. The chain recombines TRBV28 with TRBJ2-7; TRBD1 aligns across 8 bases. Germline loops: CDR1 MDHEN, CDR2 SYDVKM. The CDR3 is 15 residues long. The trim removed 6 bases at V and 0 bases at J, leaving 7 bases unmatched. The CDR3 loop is CASRTPGQDSYEQYF. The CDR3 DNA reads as TGTGCCAGCAGAACCCCGGGACAGGACTCCTACGAGCAGTACTTC.

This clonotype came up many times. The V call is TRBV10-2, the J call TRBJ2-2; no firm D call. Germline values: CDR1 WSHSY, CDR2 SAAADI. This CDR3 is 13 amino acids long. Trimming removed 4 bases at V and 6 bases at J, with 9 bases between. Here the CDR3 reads CASSGEVSGELFF. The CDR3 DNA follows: TGCGCCAGCAGTGGTGAGGTCTCCGGGGAGCTGTTTTTT.

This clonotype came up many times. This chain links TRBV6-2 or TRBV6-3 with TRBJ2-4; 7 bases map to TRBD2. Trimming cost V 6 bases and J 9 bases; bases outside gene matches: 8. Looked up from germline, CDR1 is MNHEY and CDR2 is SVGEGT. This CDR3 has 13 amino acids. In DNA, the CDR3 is TGTGCCAGCAGAGGACGACAGCGGGGCATTCAGTACTTC. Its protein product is CASRGRQRGIQYF.

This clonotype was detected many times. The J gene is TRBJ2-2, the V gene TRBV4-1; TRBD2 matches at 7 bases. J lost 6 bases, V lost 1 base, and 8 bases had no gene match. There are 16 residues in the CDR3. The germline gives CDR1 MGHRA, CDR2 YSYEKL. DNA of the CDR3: TGCGCCAGCAGCCAAGTTCGCGGGAGAGGGCCCGGGGAGCTGTTTTTT. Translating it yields CASSQVRGRGPGELFF.

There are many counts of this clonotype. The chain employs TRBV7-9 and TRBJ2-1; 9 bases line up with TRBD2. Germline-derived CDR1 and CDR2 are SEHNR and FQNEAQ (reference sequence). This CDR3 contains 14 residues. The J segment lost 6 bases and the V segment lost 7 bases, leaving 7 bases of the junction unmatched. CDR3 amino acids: CASTVTSGSNEQFF. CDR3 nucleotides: TGTGCCAGCACCGTGACTAGCGGCTCCAATGAGCAGTTCTTC.

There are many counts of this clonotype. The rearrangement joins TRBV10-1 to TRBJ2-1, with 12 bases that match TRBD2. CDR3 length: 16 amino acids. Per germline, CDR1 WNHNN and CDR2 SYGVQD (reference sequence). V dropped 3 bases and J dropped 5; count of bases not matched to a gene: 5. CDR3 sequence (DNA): TGCGCCAGCAGTGAAAACGGACTAGCGGGAAACAATGAGCAGTTCTTC. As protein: CASSENGLAGNNEQFF.

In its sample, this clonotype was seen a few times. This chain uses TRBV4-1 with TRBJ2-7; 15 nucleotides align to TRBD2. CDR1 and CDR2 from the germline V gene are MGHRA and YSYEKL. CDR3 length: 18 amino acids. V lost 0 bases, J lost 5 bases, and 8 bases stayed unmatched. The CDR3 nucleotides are TGCGCCAGCAGCCAAGATTTGGGACTAGCGGGAGGAGGCGACGAGCAGTACTTC. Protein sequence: CASSQDLGLAGGGDEQYF.